Sequencing of this T cell receptor beta chain was carried out in a study of beta chain features in type 1 diabetes. Study overall: Age, gender and cell yields were alike across patients and healthy donors.

V was shortened by 8 bases and J by 2 bases, with 12 bases between the two germline ends. The CDR3 has 13 amino acids. CDR1 SNHLY and CDR2 FYNNEI come from the germline V gene. Expressed TCRB transcripts were sequenced because the entire RNA isolate underwent reverse transcription. Method: immunoSEQ multiplex PCR; TCRdb's copy keeps in-frame clones and lacks some. The table has some 230,000 clones, 9.6% seen once. Sequencing was done on a sample of naive CD4+ T cells from blood. This clonotype was sampled from a woman between 18 and 29 years old in good health. This rearrangement joins TRBV2 to TRBJ1-2; D gene ambiguous. The CDR3 DNA follows: TGTGCCAGCGATGATCGAGGCAACTATGGCTACACCTTC. Translated, it gives CASDDRGNYGYTF.